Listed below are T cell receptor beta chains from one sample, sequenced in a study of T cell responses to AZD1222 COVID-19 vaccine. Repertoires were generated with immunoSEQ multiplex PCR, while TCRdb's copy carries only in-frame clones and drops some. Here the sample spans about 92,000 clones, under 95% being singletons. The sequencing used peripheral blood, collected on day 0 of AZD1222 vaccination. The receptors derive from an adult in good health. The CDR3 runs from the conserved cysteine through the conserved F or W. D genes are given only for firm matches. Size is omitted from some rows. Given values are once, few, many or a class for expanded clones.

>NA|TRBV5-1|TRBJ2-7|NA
TGCGCCAGCAGCTTGTGGTCAGCCTACGAGCAGTACTTC
CASSLWSAYEQYF
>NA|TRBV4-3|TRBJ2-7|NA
TGCGCCAGCAGCCAAGATCTAAAAGGGGTAACCTCCTACGAGCAGTACTTC
CASSQDLKGVTSYEQYF
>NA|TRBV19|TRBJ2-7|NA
TGTGCCAGTAGTATAGGGGCAGGGGAACCCTACGAGCAGTACTTC
CASSIGAGEPYEQYF
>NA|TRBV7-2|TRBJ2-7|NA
TGTGCCAGCAGCCTTCCTCCTATATCCTACGAGCAGTACTTC
CASSLPPISYEQYF
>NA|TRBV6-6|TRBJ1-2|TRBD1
TGTGCCAGCAGTTACGGGACAGGGATTGGGCCGCGCTTC
CASSYGTGIGPRF
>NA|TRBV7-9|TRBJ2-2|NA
TGTGCCAGCAGCCAAGGCGGGGAGCTGTTTTTT
CASSQGGELFF
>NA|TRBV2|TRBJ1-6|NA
TGTGCCAGCAGTGACCTAGAGGGGTTAAGCTATAATTCACCCCTCCACTTT
CASSDLEGLSYNSPLHF
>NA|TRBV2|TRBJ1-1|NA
TGTGCCAGCAGTGAATTTGAGCTGAACACTGAAGCTTTCTTT
CASSEFELNTEAFF
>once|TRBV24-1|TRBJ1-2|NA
TGTGCCACCAGTGATTTGCCCGCGAATGGCTACACCTTC
CATSDLPANGYTF
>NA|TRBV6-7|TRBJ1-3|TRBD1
TGTGCCAGCGAACAGGGGGCAACCTTAAACTCTGGAAACACCATATATTTT
CASEQGATLNSGNTIYF
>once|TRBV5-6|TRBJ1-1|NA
TGTGCCAGCGCCCGGGGGCGCTTAGCTGAAGCTTTCTTT
CASARGRLAEAFF
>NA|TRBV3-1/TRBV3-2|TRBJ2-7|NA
TGTGCCAGCAGCCAATCACAGGTTTACGAGCAGTACTTC
CASSQSQVYEQYF
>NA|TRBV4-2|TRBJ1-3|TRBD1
TGTGCCAGCAGCCAAAATGGACAGGGAAGCACCATATATTTT
CASSQNGQGSTIYF
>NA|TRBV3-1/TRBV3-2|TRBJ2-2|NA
TGTGCCAGCACCGCGACCGCCGGGGAGCTGTTTTTT
CASTATAGELFF
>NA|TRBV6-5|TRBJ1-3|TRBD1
TGTGCCAGCAGGACAGGGAACTCTGGAAACACCATATATTTT
CASRTGNSGNTIYF
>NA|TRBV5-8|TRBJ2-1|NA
TGTGCCAGCAGCTTGTGGCAGAACAATGAGCAGTTCTTC
CASSLWQNNEQFF
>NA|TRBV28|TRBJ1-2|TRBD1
TGTGCCAGCACCGAGCTAGGTCGGACAGGGGGCGCCCTGGGTGGCTACACCTTC
CASTELGRTGGALGGYTF
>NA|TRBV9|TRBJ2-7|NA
TGTGCCAGCAGCGTAGGTATCGCGAGGGGTCCACCCTACGAGCAGTACTTC
CASSVGIARGPPYEQYF
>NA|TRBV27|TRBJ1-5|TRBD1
TGTGCCAGCAGTTCAGGGGGCGTTCAGCCCCAGCATTTT
CASSSGGVQPQHF
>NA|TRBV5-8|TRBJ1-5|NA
TGTGCCAGCAGCTTATTTATAGGGGGAGATCAGCCCCAGCATTTT
CASSLFIGGDQPQHF
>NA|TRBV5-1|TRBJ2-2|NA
TGCGCCAGCAGCGGGGGATGGAACGGCGGCACCGGGGAGCTGTTTTTT
CASSGGWNGGTGELFF
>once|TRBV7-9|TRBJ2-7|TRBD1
TGTGCCAGCAGCCCCACCCAGCAGTGGACAGGCTCCTACGAGCAGTACTTC
CASSPTQQWTGSYEQYF
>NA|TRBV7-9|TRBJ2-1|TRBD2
TGTGCCAGCAGCTCCCGAGCGGGGGGCTACAATGAGCAGTTCTTC
CASSSRAGGYNEQFF
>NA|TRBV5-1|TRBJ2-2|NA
TGCGCCAGCAGCGGGCCGGGACAAGGGAACACCGGGGAGCTGTTTTTT
CASSGPGQGNTGELFF
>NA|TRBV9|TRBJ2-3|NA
TGTGCCAGCAGCGTCAGACAGGTCATGGTAGATACGCAGTATTTT
CASSVRQVMVDTQYF
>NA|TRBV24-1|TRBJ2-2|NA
TGTGCCACCAGTGACCTGGGACCCTGGAGAGGGGAGCTGTTTTTT
CATSDLGPWRGELFF
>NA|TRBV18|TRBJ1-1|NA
TGTGCCAGCTCACCCCGGGAGGCGGACACTGAAGCTTTCTTT
CASSPREADTEAFF
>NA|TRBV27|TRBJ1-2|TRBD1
TGTGCCAGCAGTTTTGGCCAGGGGGATAACTATGGCTACACCTTC
CASSFGQGDNYGYTF
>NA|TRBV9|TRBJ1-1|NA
TGTGCCAGCAGCGTAGAGGCTAACACTGAAGCTTTCTTT
CASSVEANTEAFF
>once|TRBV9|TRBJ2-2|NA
TGTGCCAGCACCCAAGACGGGGGCGCGAACACCGGGGAGCTGTTTTTT
CASTQDGGANTGELFF
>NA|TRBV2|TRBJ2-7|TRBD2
TGTGCCAGCATACGGGGGGTATACGAGCAGTACTTC
CASIRGVYEQYF
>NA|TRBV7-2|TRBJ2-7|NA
TGTGCCAGCAGCCCAATGGTCAGCCACGAGCAGTACTTC
CASSPMVSHEQYF
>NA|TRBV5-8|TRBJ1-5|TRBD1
TGTGCCAGCAGCTTGAACAGGGGGGGCAATCAGCCCCAGCATTTT
CASSLNRGGNQPQHF